This T cell receptor beta chain was documented in a study of early T cells in non-severe SARS-CoV-2 infection. Study-wide results and caveats: Using VDJdb, the matching emphasized anti-spike CD8 responses while missing private and CD4 specificities.

Germline lookup yields CDR1 SGHRS and CDR2 YFSETQ. The CDR3 contains 15 residues. The ends were cut back, 1 base at V and 6 bases at J, with 11 bases in the middle. Points on this clonotype: Its antigen is unidentified.

Individual cDNA molecules carried attached unique molecular identifiers. TCRdb passed the 5' RACE reads through MiXCR, listing each CDR3 protein once. The repertoire consists of 50,000 or so distinct CDR3 sequences, with over 10% occurring once and the leading ten covering roughly 10%. The sequenced sample was whole blood. This clonotype originated in an adult who was a healthcare worker with PCR-confirmed SARS-CoV-2 infection or an uninfected control (not recorded which). This chain connects TRBV5-1 to TRBJ1-6; D is unclear. The CDR3 DNA reads TGCGCCAGCAGCTTGAGCGCAGGAGCTAATTCACCCCTCCACTTT. Translated, it gives CASSLSAGANSPLHF.